This entry lists 23 T cell receptor beta chains sequenced from one sample in a study of cytotoxic CD8 clonotypes in ibrutinib-treated CLL. The data were produced by immunoSEQ multiplex PCR, yet TCRdb's version contains in-frame clones alone and is incomplete. Of tens of thousands of clones in the sample, approximately 71% were seen once. The sequences come from PBMCs, collected at disease progression, from a patient treated with ibrutinib. The receptors shown here come from a human donor with chronic lymphocytic leukemia.

The chain is built from TRBV4-1 and TRBJ2-5; the D gene is possibly TRBD2 (5 bases). The germline V and J ends were trimmed by 1 base and 1 base, with 7 bases remaining between them. Germline V gene sequence: CDR1 MGHRA, CDR2 YSYEKL. The CDR3 is 14 residues long. In DNA form, the CDR3 reads TGCGCCAGCAGCCAAGGAGGAGGCCAAGAGACCCAGTACTTC. Amino acid sequence: CASSQGGGQETQYF.

The genes are TRBV5-6 and TRBJ1-2, with D uncertain. Germline-derived CDR1 and CDR2 are SGHDT and YYEEEE. The CDR3 length is 11 residues. V gave up 0 bases and J gave up 7 bases, with 4 bases separating them. CDR3 region: CASSLASGYTF. Here the CDR3 DNA reads TGTGCCAGCAGCTTGGCTAGTGGCTACACCTTC.

The CDR3 DNA reads as TGTGCCAGCGAGACTAGCGGGGTTATCACAGATACGCAGTATTTT. Amino acid sequence: CASETSGVITDTQYF. V and J are TRBV7-2 and TRBJ2-3; 11 nucleotides agree with TRBD2. Germline V lookup: CDR1 SGHTA, CDR2 FQGNSA. Trimming cost V 8 bases and J 2 bases; bases outside gene matches: 6. CDR3 length: 15 amino acids.

This clone qualifies as large. The chain carries TRBV7-3 and TRBJ1-6; D gene ambiguous. Germline values: CDR1 SGHTA, CDR2 FQGTGA. V was cut by 2 bases and J by 8 bases, with 13 bases left in between. The CDR3 is 15 residues long. CDR3 residues: CASSLRAGRDSPLHF. DNA for the CDR3: TGTGCCAGCAGCTTACGGGCAGGCCGCGATTCACCCCTCCACTTT.

This clone appeared once. V and J are TRBV19 and TRBJ1-2; D gene ambiguous. The CDR3 sequence is 14 residues long. Germline CDR1 reads LNHDA; CDR2 reads SQIVND (reference sequence). V shed 11 bases and J shed 4 bases, with 20 bases lying between them. CDR3 protein: CACQKMDGLYGYTF. CDR3 nucleotide sequence: TGTGCCTGCCAAAAAATGGACGGCCTCTATGGCTACACCTTC. Full variable domain (outside the CDR3, taken from reference TRBV19 and TRBJ1-2): DGGITQSPKYLFRKEGQNVTLSCEQNLNHDAMYWYRQDPGQGLRLIYYSQIVNDFQKGDIAEGYSVSREKKESFPLTVTSAQKNPTAFYLCACQKMDGLYGYTFGSGTRLTVV.

This clone was seen more than once but under ten times. V and J are TRBV4-1 and TRBJ1-5; possibly TRBD1 for D (5 bases). Trimming left V 1 base short and J 2 bases short, with 15 bases between. Germline lookup yields CDR1 MGHRA and CDR2 YSYEKL. This CDR3 spans 17 amino acids. CDR3 protein: CASSQVGAGMGNQPQHF. For the CDR3, the DNA is TGCGCCAGCAGCCAAGTTGGGGCAGGGATGGGCAATCAGCCCCAGCATTTT.

The chain links TRBV18 to TRBJ1-6; 8 bases match TRBD1. The CDR3 spans 15 residues. The germline gives CDR1 KGHSH, CDR2 LQKENI. V was pared by 0 bases and J by 7 bases, with 2 bases of the junction left unmatched. CDR3 sequence reads: CASSPPGDRNSPLHF. DNA of the CDR3: TGTGCCAGCTCACCACCCGGGGACAGGAATTCACCCCTCCACTTT.

CDR3 sequence reads: CASSPWTGGVETQYF. CDR3 coding DNA: TGTGCCAGCAGCCCCTGGACAGGGGGCGTAGAGACCCAGTACTTC. This sequence joins TRBV5-4 and TRBJ2-5, with TRBD1 matching 11 bases. CDR1 SGHNT and CDR2 YYREEE come from the germline V gene (reference sequence). This CDR3 is 15 amino acids long. Unmatched junction bases numbered 6, after V lost 4 bases and J lost 4 bases.

The CDR3 coding sequence is TGTGCCAGCAGCTCAACAGACAGGATCTCCTACAATGAGCAGTTCTTC. This translates into CASSSTDRISYNEQFF. This chain joins TRBV7-7 and TRBJ2-1; perhaps TRBD1 as D (6 bases). The CDR3 contains 16 residues. The germline V and J ends were trimmed by 4 bases and 0 bases, with 13 bases remaining between them. The germline V gene encodes CDR1 SSHAT and CDR2 FNYEAQ (reference sequence). Based on the CDR3 plus reference TRBV7-7 and TRBJ2-1, the full variable domain is GAGVSQSPRYKVTKRGQDVTLRCDPISSHATLYWYQQALGQGPEFLTYFNYEAQPDKSGLPSDRFSAERPEGSISTLTIQRTEQRDSAMYRCASSSTDRISYNEQFFGPGTRLTVL.

The chain links TRBV5-6 to TRBJ2-7; TRBD2 is a possible D gene (5 bases). This CDR3 spans 12 amino acids. V was clipped by 1 base and J by 6 bases, with 8 bases between them. CDR1 SGHDT and CDR2 YYEEEE come from the germline V gene. The CDR3 sequence: CASSLRGLEQYF. Written as DNA, the CDR3 is TGTGCCAGCAGCTTGAGAGGGCTCGAGCAGTACTTC.

The rearrangement links TRBV11-2 to TRBJ2-5; no clear D gene. The germline V gene encodes CDR1 SGHAT and CDR2 FQNNGV. This CDR3 contains 14 residues. Between the trimmed V and J ends, which lost 1 base and 7 bases, there was a span of 13 bases. The CDR3 coding sequence is TGTGCCAGCAGCTTAGTCAGCTTTATCGGGACCCAGTACTTC. Translation gives CASSLVSFIGTQYF. The whole variable domain, filled in from reference TRBV11-2 and TRBJ2-5, reads EAGVAQSPRYKIIEKRQSVAFWCNPISGHATLYWYQQILGQGPKLLIQFQNNGVVDDSQLPKDRFSAERLKGVDSTLKIQPAKLEDSAVYLCASSLVSFIGTQYFGPGTRLLVL.

This chain joins TRBV7-2 and TRBJ2-3; 9 nucleotides line up with TRBD2. V trimming: 1 base; J trimming: 6 bases; junction bases outside the gene matches: 11. Germline V gives CDR1 SGHTA, CDR2 FQGNSA. CDR3 length: 17 amino acids. The DNA for the CDR3 is TGTGCCAGCAGCTTAGGTGCGGGGGGGCCTTTTTTGGATACGCAGTATTTT. Encoded protein: CASSLGAGGPFLDTQYF.

The rearrangement joins TRBV5-4 to TRBJ2-3; D unclear. The germline V gene has CDR1 SGHNT and CDR2 YYREEE (reference sequence). V was pared by 0 bases and J by 4 bases, with 9 bases between. This CDR3 has 14 residues. The CDR3: CASSLAARPDTQYF. The DNA of the CDR3 is TGTGCCAGCAGCTTGGCAGCTCGGCCAGATACGCAGTATTTT.

The chain recombines TRBV5-8 with TRBJ1-3; D is unresolved. CDR3 length: 14 amino acids. Trimming took 0 bases from V and 1 from J, leaving 5 bases between them. The germline V gene encodes CDR1 SGHTS and CDR2 YDEGEE. CDR3 sequence: CASSLGVSGNTIYF. CDR3 coding DNA: TGTGCCAGCAGCTTGGGCGTTTCTGGAAACACCATATATTTT.

This sequence joins TRBV29-1 and TRBJ2-2, with D perhaps matching TRBD2 (5 bases). This CDR3 contains 16 residues. V was pared by 1 base and J by 6 bases, with 18 bases between. Germline CDR1 SQVTM, CDR2 ANQGSEA. The chain's CDR3 is CSVEAGPGWSAGELFF. In DNA form, the CDR3 reads TGCAGCGTTGAAGCTGGGCCGGGGTGGTCGGCCGGGGAGCTGTTTTTT.

This clone was detected once. V is TRBV6-1 and J is TRBJ1-2; 7 nucleotides align to TRBD1. The CDR3 extends over 14 amino acids. Germline lookup yields CDR1 MNHNS and CDR2 SASEGT. The trim removed 7 bases at V and 1 base at J, leaving 6 bases unmatched. In DNA, the CDR3 is TGTGCCAGCACCTCAGGGGGGGTTAACTATGGCTACACCTTC. Protein: CASTSGGVNYGYTF.

The chain links TRBV5-1 to TRBJ1-2; 7 positions agree with TRBD1. J was trimmed by 5 bases and V by 0 bases; bases with no gene match: 4. This CDR3 is 14 amino acids long. The germline CDR1 and CDR2 sequences are SGHRS and YFSETQ. The CDR3 region is CASSLDDRVYGYTF. For the CDR3, the DNA is TGCGCCAGCAGCTTGGACGACAGGGTTTATGGCTACACCTTC.

The chain recombines TRBV5-6 with TRBJ1-5; D call uncertain. The CDR3 has 14 residues. CDR1 is SGHDT, CDR2 YYEEEE, per germline. V lost 0 bases, J lost 6 bases, and 10 bases lay in between. CDR3 region: CASSLGEKFQPQHF. DNA for the CDR3: TGTGCCAGCAGCTTGGGGGAGAAGTTTCAGCCCCAGCATTTT.

The genes are TRBV11-2 and TRBJ2-1, with D hard to call. The CDR3 covers 13 residues. Trimming shortened V by 4 bases and J by 7 bases, and 11 bases separated the two germline ends. Germline CDR1 is SGHAT and CDR2 is FQNNGV. The CDR3 coding sequence is TGTGCCAGCAGCTACCCCTCCCGTAATGAGCAGTTCTTC. Translation: CASSYPSRNEQFF.

This clone appeared a few times. The chain has TRBV4-1 and TRBJ2-3; D is tentatively TRBD1 or TRBD2 (5 bases each). Germline V gene data show CDR1 as MGHRA and CDR2 as YSYEKL. V was trimmed by 4 bases and J by 6 bases, leaving 14 bases between them. The CDR3 length is 14 residues. The chain's CDR3 is CASSLRDGDDTQYF. CDR3 bases: TGCGCCAGCAGCCTAAGGGACGGAGACGATACGCAGTATTTT.

The CDR3: CASSLDRGGEKLFF. The DNA for the CDR3 is TGTGCCAGCAGCTTAGACAGGGGCGGCGAAAAACTGTTTTTT. The chain joins TRBV7-6 to TRBJ1-4, with TRBD1 matching 7 bases. This CDR3 has 14 amino acids. V lost 1 base, J lost 8 bases, and 4 bases stayed unmatched. Per germline, CDR1 SGHVS and CDR2 FNYEAQ.

The genes are TRBV5-1 and TRBJ2-3, with unresolved D. V was pared by 4 bases and J by 0 bases, with 12 bases between. Germline V gene data show CDR1 as SGHRS and CDR2 as YFSETQ. This CDR3 comprises 15 residues. CDR3: CASSNPSASTDTQYF. CDR3 bases: TGCGCCAGCAGCAACCCCTCGGCAAGCACAGATACGCAGTATTTT.

This chain joins TRBV4-2 and TRBJ2-1; D unresolved. V dropped 0 bases and J dropped 9 bases, with 15 bases sitting between them. In germline, CDR1 is LGHNA, CDR2 YNFKEQ. The CDR3 has 15 residues. In nucleotides, the CDR3 is TGTGCCAGCAGCCAAGATAGAACCAGCAATGGTGAGCAGTTCTTC. It specifies CASSQDRTSNGEQFF.